This TCR beta chain was documented in a study of CD8 T cells in Susac syndrome. Across the study: When their blood was taken, patients with Susac syndrome were therapy-naive, taking corticosteroids, or taking intravenous immunoglobulin alone. General study results and limits: As the study acknowledged, the number of individuals in its TCR sequencing and HLA analysis was relatively small.

Sequencing of TCR beta covered CD8+ and CD4+ T cells obtained from blood. Remarks on this clonotype: Its antigen is still unknown.

An input of about 0.45 to 1 ug of RNA was subjected to reverse transcription using random hexamers. Across 54 Vbeta and 13 Jbeta, immunoSEQ multiplex PCR amplified TCR beta CDR3. In TCRdb, the immunoSEQ multiplex PCR reads were re-called with MiXCR into one record per CDR3 protein. The table lists over 150,000 distinct CDR3 sequences, roughly 94% of them singletons. The CDR3 contains 13 residues. V lost 2 bases and J 1 base, leaving 7 bases between the germline ends. Germline CDR1 is SQVTM and CDR2 is ANQGSEA. Sequencing was performed on CD4+ T cells from PBMCs. J is TRBJ2-3 and V is TRBV29-1; no clear D. The TCR originated in a human donor with Susac syndrome. The CDR3 DNA is TGCAGCGTTGAAATTGCGGGCACAGATACGCAGTATTTT. This translates into CSVEIAGTDTQYF.